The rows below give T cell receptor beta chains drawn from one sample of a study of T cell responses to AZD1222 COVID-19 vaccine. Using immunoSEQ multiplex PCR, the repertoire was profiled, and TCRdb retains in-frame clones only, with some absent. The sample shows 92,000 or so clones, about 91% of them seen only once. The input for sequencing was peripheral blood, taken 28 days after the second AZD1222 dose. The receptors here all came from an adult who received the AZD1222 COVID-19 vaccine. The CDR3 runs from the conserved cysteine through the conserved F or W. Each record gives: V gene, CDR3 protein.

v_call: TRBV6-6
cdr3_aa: CASSYSNQPPGIQYF

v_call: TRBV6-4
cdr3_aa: CASSDYGGPTGELFF

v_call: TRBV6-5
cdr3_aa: CASSYSMRGTEAFF

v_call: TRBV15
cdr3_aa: CATSRPSHSSYEQYF

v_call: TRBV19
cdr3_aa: CASSIPGYTEAFF

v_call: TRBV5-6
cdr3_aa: CASSRVGHDTEAFF

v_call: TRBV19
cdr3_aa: CASSIQGPTPKNIQYF

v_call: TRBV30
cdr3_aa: CAWRGGNQPQHF

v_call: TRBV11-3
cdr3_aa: CASSSYLRGQFGVRDTEAFF

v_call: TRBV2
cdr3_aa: CASSERQGGAEAFF

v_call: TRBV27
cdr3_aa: CASSLTGVNNEQFF

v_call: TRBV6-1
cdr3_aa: CASSDSSAAAKNIQYF

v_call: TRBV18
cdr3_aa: CASSPGLAGADTQYF

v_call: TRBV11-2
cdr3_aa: CASSSLGTSVHEQYF

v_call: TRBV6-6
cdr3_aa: CASTQGQPTEAFF

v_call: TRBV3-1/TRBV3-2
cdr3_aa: CASSQGQMMTSLWETQYF

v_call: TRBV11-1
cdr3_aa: CASSTGQGYIGELFF

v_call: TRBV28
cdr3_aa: CASHGGPYEQYF

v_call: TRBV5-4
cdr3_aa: CASSGEPGNTIYF

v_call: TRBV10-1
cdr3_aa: CASSDYPQRNDQPQHF

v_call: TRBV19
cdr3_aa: CASSILAGTDTQYF

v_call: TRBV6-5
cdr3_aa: CASSYGGEKLFF

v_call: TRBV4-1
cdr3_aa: CASSQEGGPSYNSPLHF

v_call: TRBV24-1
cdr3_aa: CATSAKRGGLRAQYF

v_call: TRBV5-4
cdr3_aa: CASSRTDYEQYF

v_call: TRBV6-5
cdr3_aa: CASSYGGGAYTEAFF

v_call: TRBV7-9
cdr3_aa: CASSLANRNQPQHF

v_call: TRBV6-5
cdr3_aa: CASARGPINEKLFF

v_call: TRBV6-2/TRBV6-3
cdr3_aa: CASSYGGGNAYNEQFF

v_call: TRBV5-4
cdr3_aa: CASSLGSGRDYGYTF

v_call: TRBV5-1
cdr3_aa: CASSEQGLGNSPLHF

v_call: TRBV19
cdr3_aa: CASTNLINSGANYGYTF